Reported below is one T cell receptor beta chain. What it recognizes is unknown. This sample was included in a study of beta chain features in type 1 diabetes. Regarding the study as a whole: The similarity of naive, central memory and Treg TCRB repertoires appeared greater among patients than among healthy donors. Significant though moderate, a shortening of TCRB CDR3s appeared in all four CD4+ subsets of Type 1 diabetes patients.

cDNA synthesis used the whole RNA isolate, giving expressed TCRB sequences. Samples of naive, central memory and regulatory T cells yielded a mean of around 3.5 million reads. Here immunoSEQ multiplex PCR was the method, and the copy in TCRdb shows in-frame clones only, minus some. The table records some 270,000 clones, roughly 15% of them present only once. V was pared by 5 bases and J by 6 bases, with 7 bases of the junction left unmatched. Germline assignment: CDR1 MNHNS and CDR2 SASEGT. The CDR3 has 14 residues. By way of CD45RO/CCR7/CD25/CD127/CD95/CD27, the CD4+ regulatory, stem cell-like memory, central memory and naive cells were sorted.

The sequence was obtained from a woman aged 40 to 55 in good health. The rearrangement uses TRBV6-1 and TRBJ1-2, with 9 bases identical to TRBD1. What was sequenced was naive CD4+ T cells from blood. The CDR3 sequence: CASSSGTGTNGYTF. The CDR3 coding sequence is TGTGCCAGCAGTTCCGGGACAGGGACTAATGGCTACACCTTC.